This is a list of T cell receptor beta chains from one sample in a study of regulatory T cells in long-lasting Graves disease. TCRdb fed the multiplex PCR reads into MiXCR, producing one record per CDR3 protein. The sample includes 500,000 to 700,000 distinct CDR3 sequences, roughly 16% seen only once; the top ten take approximately 18%. Separately, the same data were catalogued under a study of T cells in Graves' hyperthyroidism and ophthalmopathy.

Source: peripheral blood mononuclear cells (PBMCs), taken at new diagnosis, from a patient treated with antithyroid drugs. The receptors derive from a woman under 40 with Graves disease. Both conserved end residues are part of each CDR3. The order of the fields is V gene, clone size, CDR3 length, J gene, D gene, CDR3 protein, CDR3 DNA. A D gene is named only where the DNA matches it firmly. Rows may omit the clone size; those that give it use once, few, many or a size class.

V gene: TRBV12-3/TRBV12-4; clone size: -; CDR3 length: 13; J gene: TRBJ1-2; D gene: TRBD1; CDR3 protein: CASSFMDRAGYTF; CDR3 DNA: TGTGCCAGCAGTTTTATGGACAGGGCTGGCTACACCTTC
V gene: TRBV28; clone size: many; CDR3 length: 15; J gene: TRBJ2-3; D gene: -; CDR3 protein: CASSFARTTINTQYF; CDR3 DNA: TGTGCCAGCAGTTTTGCAAGGACTACGATAAATACGCAGTATTTT
V gene: TRBV19; clone size: many; CDR3 length: 15; J gene: TRBJ1-1; D gene: -; CDR3 protein: CASSLQDSLNTEAFF; CDR3 DNA: TGTGCCAGTAGTCTCCAGGACAGCTTGAACACTGAAGCTTTCTTT
V gene: TRBV7-9; clone size: -; CDR3 length: 15; J gene: TRBJ2-1; D gene: TRBD2; CDR3 protein: CASSPAGGAYNEQFF; CDR3 DNA: TGTGCCAGCAGCCCCGCGGGGGGGGCCTACAATGAGCAGTTCTTC
V gene: TRBV19; clone size: many; CDR3 length: 13; J gene: TRBJ1-2; D gene: -; CDR3 protein: CASTPQGSYGYTF; CDR3 DNA: TGTGCCAGTACCCCTCAGGGGAGCTATGGCTACACCTTC
V gene: TRBV27; clone size: many; CDR3 length: 17; J gene: TRBJ1-1; D gene: -; CDR3 protein: CASSSTSRGNMNTEAFF; CDR3 DNA: TGTGCCAGCAGTAGCACATCGCGGGGCAATATGAACACTGAAGCTTTCTTT
V gene: TRBV6-5; clone size: many; CDR3 length: 15; J gene: TRBJ1-1; D gene: TRBD1; CDR3 protein: CASSYSGQGLTEAFF; CDR3 DNA: TGTGCCAGCAGTTACTCCGGACAGGGGCTAACTGAAGCTTTCTTT
V gene: TRBV28; clone size: -; CDR3 length: 15; J gene: TRBJ2-5; D gene: -; CDR3 protein: CASSFERGGQETQYF; CDR3 DNA: TGTGCCAGCAGTTTTGAGAGGGGGGGTCAAGAGACCCAGTACTTC
V gene: TRBV6-9; clone size: many; CDR3 length: 14; J gene: TRBJ2-3; D gene: -; CDR3 protein: CASSYMGFTDTQYF; CDR3 DNA: TGTGCCAGCAGTTACATGGGTTTCACAGATACGCAGTATTTT
V gene: TRBV24-1; clone size: -; CDR3 length: 12; J gene: TRBJ2-1; D gene: -; CDR3 protein: CATSDLSDEQFF; CDR3 DNA: TGTGCCACCAGTGATTTGTCGGATGAGCAGTTCTTC
V gene: TRBV28; clone size: many; CDR3 length: 14; J gene: TRBJ2-1; D gene: -; CDR3 protein: CASSMRSGYNEQFF; CDR3 DNA: TGTGCCAGCAGTATGCGGTCAGGGTACAATGAGCAGTTCTTC
V gene: TRBV19; clone size: -; CDR3 length: 15; J gene: TRBJ2-5; D gene: TRBD2; CDR3 protein: CASMPAGDFDETQYF; CDR3 DNA: TGTGCCAGTATGCCAGCGGGAGACTTCGACGAGACCCAGTACTTC
V gene: TRBV20-1; clone size: -; CDR3 length: 15; J gene: TRBJ1-6; D gene: -; CDR3 protein: CSAGPPGRLNSPLHF; CDR3 DNA: TGCAGTGCTGGACCACCCGGACGGCTAAATTCACCCCTCCACTTT
V gene: TRBV28; clone size: many; CDR3 length: 13; J gene: TRBJ1-4; D gene: TRBD1; CDR3 protein: CASRGTGREKLFF; CDR3 DNA: TGTGCCAGCAGAGGGACAGGGAGAGAAAAACTGTTTTTT
V gene: TRBV28; clone size: many; CDR3 length: 16; J gene: TRBJ2-5; D gene: -; CDR3 protein: CASSRRSWGKQETQYF; CDR3 DNA: TGTGCCAGCAGTAGACGAAGCTGGGGAAAGCAAGAGACCCAGTACTTC
V gene: TRBV4-1; clone size: -; CDR3 length: 16; J gene: TRBJ2-3; D gene: -; CDR3 protein: CASSQARGGQADTQYF; CDR3 DNA: TGCGCCAGCAGCCAAGCGAGGGGGGGGCAGGCAGATACGCAGTATTTT
V gene: TRBV28; clone size: few; CDR3 length: 16; J gene: TRBJ1-4; D gene: -; CDR3 protein: CASSFGAWAGPEKLFF; CDR3 DNA: TGTGCCAGCAGTTTCGGGGCGTGGGCAGGGCCTGAAAAACTGTTTTTT
V gene: TRBV27; clone size: many; CDR3 length: 18; J gene: TRBJ2-6; D gene: TRBD1; CDR3 protein: CASGIRGQGTSGANVLTF; CDR3 DNA: TGTGCCAGCGGAATTCGGGGACAGGGGACCTCTGGGGCCAACGTCCTGACTTTC
V gene: TRBV7-2; clone size: many; CDR3 length: 13; J gene: TRBJ2-1; D gene: TRBD2; CDR3 protein: CASSAGTSNEQFF; CDR3 DNA: TGTGCCAGCAGCGCCGGGACTAGCAATGAGCAGTTCTTC
V gene: TRBV2; clone size: many; CDR3 length: 13; J gene: TRBJ2-3; D gene: -; CDR3 protein: CASSGFLGDTQYF; CDR3 DNA: TGTGCCAGCAGTGGATTCTTAGGAGATACGCAGTATTTT
V gene: TRBV13; clone size: few; CDR3 length: 14; J gene: TRBJ2-7; D gene: -; CDR3 protein: CASSSSGYGYEQYF; CDR3 DNA: TGTGCCAGCAGCTCAAGTGGTTACGGCTACGAGCAGTACTTC
V gene: TRBV20-1; clone size: few; CDR3 length: 13; J gene: TRBJ2-7; D gene: -; CDR3 protein: CSASEAASYEQYF; CDR3 DNA: TGCAGTGCTAGTGAAGCCGCCTCCTACGAGCAGTACTTC
V gene: TRBV11-2; clone size: many; CDR3 length: 13; J gene: TRBJ1-1; D gene: -; CDR3 protein: CASSLDHNTEAFF; CDR3 DNA: TGTGCCAGCAGCTTAGATCATAACACTGAAGCTTTCTTT
V gene: TRBV24-1; clone size: -; CDR3 length: 18; J gene: TRBJ2-7; D gene: TRBD1; CDR3 protein: CATSDPQTPGQGPYEQYF; CDR3 DNA: TGTGCCACCAGTGATCCTCAAACTCCGGGACAGGGCCCCTACGAGCAGTACTTC
V gene: TRBV6-5; clone size: many; CDR3 length: 13; J gene: TRBJ2-5; D gene: -; CDR3 protein: CASSYRGWETQYF; CDR3 DNA: TGTGCCAGCAGTTACCGGGGCTGGGAGACCCAGTACTTC
V gene: TRBV20-1; clone size: -; CDR3 length: 12; J gene: TRBJ2-1; D gene: -; CDR3 protein: CSARQGGNEQFF; CDR3 DNA: TGCAGTGCTAGACAGGGGGGAAATGAGCAGTTCTTC
V gene: TRBV2; clone size: many; CDR3 length: 16; J gene: TRBJ2-1; D gene: -; CDR3 protein: CASSDTFTGRSSEQFF; CDR3 DNA: TGTGCCAGCAGTGATACTTTCACTGGGCGGAGTTCTGAGCAGTTCTTC
V gene: TRBV7-9; clone size: many; CDR3 length: 15; J gene: TRBJ1-1; D gene: TRBD1; CDR3 protein: CASSQDRGRVTEAFF; CDR3 DNA: TGTGCCAGCAGCCAGGACAGGGGGCGCGTTACTGAAGCTTTCTTT
V gene: TRBV24-1; clone size: -; CDR3 length: 16; J gene: TRBJ2-1; D gene: -; CDR3 protein: CATSDSSASSYNEQFF; CDR3 DNA: TGTGCCACCAGTGATTCTAGCGCAAGCTCCTACAATGAGCAGTTCTTC
V gene: TRBV9; clone size: once; CDR3 length: 16; J gene: TRBJ2-6; D gene: TRBD1; CDR3 protein: CASSATGVSGANVLTF; CDR3 DNA: TGTGCCAGCAGTGCGACAGGGGTCTCAGGGGCCAACGTCCTGACTTTC
V gene: TRBV30; clone size: many; CDR3 length: 13; J gene: TRBJ1-5; D gene: -; CDR3 protein: CAWSGAGNQPQHF; CDR3 DNA: TGTGCCTGGAGTGGGGCGGGGAATCAGCCCCAGCATTTT
V gene: TRBV9; clone size: many; CDR3 length: 13; J gene: TRBJ2-1; D gene: TRBD2; CDR3 protein: CASSVNSGRGRIF; CDR3 DNA: TGTGCCAGCAGCGTAAACAGCGGGAGGGGCCGTATCTTC
V gene: TRBV29-1; clone size: few; CDR3 length: 18; J gene: TRBJ2-1; D gene: TRBD2; CDR3 protein: CSVGGGLAGGLSDGEQFF; CDR3 DNA: TGCAGCGTTGGGGGGGGACTAGCGGGAGGACTTTCCGACGGTGAGCAGTTCTTC
V gene: TRBV12-3/TRBV12-4; clone size: few; CDR3 length: 15; J gene: TRBJ2-6; D gene: -; CDR3 protein: CASSFEPPGANVLTF; CDR3 DNA: TGTGCCAGCAGTTTCGAGCCACCTGGGGCCAACGTCCTGACTTTC
V gene: TRBV5-1; clone size: -; CDR3 length: 15; J gene: TRBJ2-2; D gene: TRBD1; CDR3 protein: CASSLMRGLTGELFF; CDR3 DNA: TGCGCCAGCAGCTTGATGAGGGGGCTCACCGGGGAGCTGTTTTTT
V gene: TRBV2; clone size: many; CDR3 length: 16; J gene: TRBJ1-5; D gene: -; CDR3 protein: CASMYNPVAVGQPQHF; CDR3 DNA: TGTGCCAGCATGTACAATCCGGTGGCAGTTGGTCAGCCCCAGCATTTT
V gene: TRBV20-1; clone size: -; CDR3 length: 13; J gene: TRBJ1-1; D gene: -; CDR3 protein: CSGQSGLNTEAFF; CDR3 DNA: TGCAGTGGACAATCAGGGCTGAACACTGAAGCTTTCTTT
V gene: TRBV19; clone size: few; CDR3 length: 16; J gene: TRBJ1-5; D gene: -; CDR3 protein: CASSPSRGLLNQPQHF; CDR3 DNA: TGTGCCAGTAGTCCCAGTCGAGGACTTCTCAATCAGCCCCAGCATTTT
V gene: TRBV5-1; clone size: -; CDR3 length: 15; J gene: TRBJ1-6; D gene: -; CDR3 protein: CASSLDPGHNSPLHF; CDR3 DNA: TGCGCCAGCAGCTTGGATCCGGGGCATAATTCACCCCTCCACTTT
V gene: TRBV20-1; clone size: many; CDR3 length: 14; J gene: TRBJ1-5; D gene: TRBD1; CDR3 protein: CSARQTGSNQPQHF; CDR3 DNA: TGCAGTGCTAGACAGACAGGGAGCAATCAGCCCCAGCATTTT
V gene: TRBV10-3; clone size: many; CDR3 length: 14; J gene: TRBJ1-1; D gene: TRBD1; CDR3 protein: CAISAGGKNTEAFF; CDR3 DNA: TGTGCCATCAGTGCAGGGGGCAAGAACACTGAAGCTTTCTTT
V gene: TRBV5-1; clone size: few; CDR3 length: 14; J gene: TRBJ2-7; D gene: TRBD2; CDR3 protein: CASSEGLAIYEQYF; CDR3 DNA: TGCGCCAGCAGCGAGGGACTAGCGATCTACGAGCAGTACTTC
V gene: TRBV6-1; clone size: -; CDR3 length: 11; J gene: TRBJ2-1; D gene: -; CDR3 protein: CASSDQGRKFF; CDR3 DNA: TGTGCCAGCAGTGATCAGGGCCGTAAGTTCTTC
V gene: TRBV12-3/TRBV12-4; clone size: many; CDR3 length: 22; J gene: TRBJ2-3; D gene: -; CDR3 protein: CASSHLESRGGPPRVIPDTQYF; CDR3 DNA: TGTGCCAGCAGTCACCTAGAGAGCAGGGGCGGTCCCCCCCGTGTAATCCCAGATACGCAGTATTTT
V gene: TRBV29-1; clone size: many; CDR3 length: 13; J gene: TRBJ1-5; D gene: TRBD1; CDR3 protein: CSVLDRDGQPQHF; CDR3 DNA: TGCAGCGTTTTAGACAGGGACGGGCAGCCCCAGCATTTT
V gene: TRBV2; clone size: many; CDR3 length: 17; J gene: TRBJ2-1; D gene: TRBD2; CDR3 protein: CASRRGGGRESVGEQFF; CDR3 DNA: TGTGCCAGCAGGCGCGGTGGCGGGAGGGAGTCTGTCGGTGAGCAGTTCTTC
V gene: TRBV7-2; clone size: many; CDR3 length: 14; J gene: TRBJ2-1; D gene: -; CDR3 protein: CASSLESTYNEQFF; CDR3 DNA: TGTGCCAGCAGCTTAGAATCAACCTACAATGAGCAGTTCTTC
V gene: TRBV19; clone size: many; CDR3 length: 15; J gene: TRBJ2-7; D gene: -; CDR3 protein: CASSLIAGWAYEQYF; CDR3 DNA: TGTGCCAGTAGTTTGATAGCTGGATGGGCCTACGAGCAGTACTTC
V gene: TRBV7-2; clone size: -; CDR3 length: 16; J gene: TRBJ2-7; D gene: TRBD2; CDR3 protein: CASSLDRAGGSYEQYF; CDR3 DNA: TGTGCCAGCAGCTTAGATAGGGCGGGAGGCTCCTACGAGCAGTACTTC
V gene: TRBV5-1; clone size: -; CDR3 length: 16; J gene: TRBJ2-3; D gene: -; CDR3 protein: CASSWMDRGSTDTQYF; CDR3 DNA: TGCGCCAGCAGCTGGATGGATCGGGGGTCGACAGATACGCAGTATTTT
V gene: TRBV12-3/TRBV12-4; clone size: many; CDR3 length: 13; J gene: TRBJ1-2; D gene: -; CDR3 protein: CASSQGPNYGYTF; CDR3 DNA: TGTGCCAGCAGCCAGGGACCGAACTATGGCTACACCTTC
V gene: TRBV4-2; clone size: few; CDR3 length: 15; J gene: TRBJ1-2; D gene: -; CDR3 protein: CASSQMSGLGYGYTF; CDR3 DNA: TGTGCCAGCAGCCAGATGTCGGGATTGGGCTATGGCTACACCTTC
V gene: TRBV28; clone size: -; CDR3 length: 16; J gene: TRBJ1-5; D gene: -; CDR3 protein: CASTETRGGRSQPQHF; CDR3 DNA: TGTGCCAGCACCGAAACCCGGGGGGGTAGGAGCCAGCCCCAGCATTTT
V gene: TRBV28; clone size: many; CDR3 length: 19; J gene: TRBJ2-7; D gene: -; CDR3 protein: CASSPRIPETSTLRYEQYF; CDR3 DNA: TGTGCCAGCAGCCCCCGGATTCCCGAAACTAGTACGCTTCGGTACGAGCAGTACTTC